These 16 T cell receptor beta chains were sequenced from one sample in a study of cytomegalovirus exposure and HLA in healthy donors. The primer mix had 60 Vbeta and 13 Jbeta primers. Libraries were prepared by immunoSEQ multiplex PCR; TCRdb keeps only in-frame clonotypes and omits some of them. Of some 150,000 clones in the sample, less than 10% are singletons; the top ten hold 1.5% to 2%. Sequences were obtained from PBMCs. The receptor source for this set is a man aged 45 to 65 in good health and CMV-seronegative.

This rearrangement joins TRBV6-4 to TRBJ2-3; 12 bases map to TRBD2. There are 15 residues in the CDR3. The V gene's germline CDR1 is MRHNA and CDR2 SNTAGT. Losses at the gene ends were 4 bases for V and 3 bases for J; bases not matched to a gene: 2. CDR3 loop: CASSVLAGGTDTQYF. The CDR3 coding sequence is TGTGCCAGCAGTGTGCTAGCGGGGGGGACAGATACGCAGTATTTT.

In DNA, the CDR3 is TGTGCCAGCAGTTTATTCGGCCCTCGGAGCACTGAAGCTTTCTTT. As protein: CASSLFGPRSTEAFF. The V and J genes are TRBV27 and TRBJ1-1, with D hard to call. This CDR3 comprises 15 residues. V lost 1 base and J lost 4, with 13 bases in between. Germline assignment: CDR1 MNHEY and CDR2 SMNVEV (reference sequence).

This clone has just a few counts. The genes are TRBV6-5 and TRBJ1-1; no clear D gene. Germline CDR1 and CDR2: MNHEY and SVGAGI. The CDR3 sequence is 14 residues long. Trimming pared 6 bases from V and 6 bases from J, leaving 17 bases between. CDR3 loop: CASRTLLPVAEAFF. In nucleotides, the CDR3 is TGTGCCAGCAGAACCCTCTTGCCGGTCGCTGAAGCTTTCTTT.

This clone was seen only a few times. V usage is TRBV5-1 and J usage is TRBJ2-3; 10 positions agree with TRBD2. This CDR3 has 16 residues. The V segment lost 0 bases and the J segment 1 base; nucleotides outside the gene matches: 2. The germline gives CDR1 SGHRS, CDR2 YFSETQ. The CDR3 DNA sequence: TGCGCCAGCAGCTTGGATGGGACTAGCGGCACAGATACGCAGTATTTT. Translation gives CASSLDGTSGTDTQYF.

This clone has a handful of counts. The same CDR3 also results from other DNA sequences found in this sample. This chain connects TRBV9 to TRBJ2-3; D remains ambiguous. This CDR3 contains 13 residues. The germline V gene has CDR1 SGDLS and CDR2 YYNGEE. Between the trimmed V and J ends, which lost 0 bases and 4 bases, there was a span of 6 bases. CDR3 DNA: TGTGCCAGCAGCGTAGGGCTCGCAGATACGCAGTATTTT. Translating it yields CASSVGLADTQYF.

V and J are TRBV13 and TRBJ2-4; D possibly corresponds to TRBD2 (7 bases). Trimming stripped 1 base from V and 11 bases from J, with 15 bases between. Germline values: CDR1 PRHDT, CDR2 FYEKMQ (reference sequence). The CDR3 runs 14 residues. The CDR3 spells CASSLVGGPEVQYF. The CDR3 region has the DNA TGTGCCAGCAGCTTAGTGGGGGGGCCGGAGGTTCAGTACTTC.

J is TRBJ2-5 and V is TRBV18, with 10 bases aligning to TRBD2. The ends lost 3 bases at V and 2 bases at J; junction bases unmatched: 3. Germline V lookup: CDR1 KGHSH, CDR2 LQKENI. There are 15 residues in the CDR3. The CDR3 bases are TGTGCCAGCTCACCGTCGACTAGCGGGCAAGAGACCCAGTACTTC. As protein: CASSPSTSGQETQYF.

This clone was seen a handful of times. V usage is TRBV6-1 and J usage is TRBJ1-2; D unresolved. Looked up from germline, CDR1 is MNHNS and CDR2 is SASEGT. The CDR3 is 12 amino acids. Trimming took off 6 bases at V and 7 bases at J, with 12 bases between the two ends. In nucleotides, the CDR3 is TGTGCCAGCAGCGTCCTCCCGGGTGGCTACACCTTC. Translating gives CASSVLPGGYTF.

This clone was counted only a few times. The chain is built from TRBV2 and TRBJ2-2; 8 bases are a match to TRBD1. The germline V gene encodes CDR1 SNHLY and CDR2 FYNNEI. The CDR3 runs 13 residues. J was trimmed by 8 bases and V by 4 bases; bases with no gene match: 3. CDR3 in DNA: TGTGCCAGCAGTGCAGGGGGCGATGGGGAGCTGTTTTTT. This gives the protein CASSAGGDGELFF.

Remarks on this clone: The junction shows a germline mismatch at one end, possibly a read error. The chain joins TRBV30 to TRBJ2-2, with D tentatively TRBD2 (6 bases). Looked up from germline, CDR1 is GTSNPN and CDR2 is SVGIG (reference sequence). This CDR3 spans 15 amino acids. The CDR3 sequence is CAWSVGLGSTGGLFF. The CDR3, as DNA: TGTGCCTGGAGTGTAGGCCTAGGAAGCACCGGGGGGCTGTTTTTT.

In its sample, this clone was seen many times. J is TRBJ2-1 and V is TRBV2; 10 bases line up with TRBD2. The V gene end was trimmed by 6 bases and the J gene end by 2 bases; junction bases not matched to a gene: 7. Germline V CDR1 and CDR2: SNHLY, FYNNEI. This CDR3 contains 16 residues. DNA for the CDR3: TGTGCCAGCAGACCAACTCTAGCGGGGGCCTACAATGAGCAGTTCTTC. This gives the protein CASRPTLAGAYNEQFF.

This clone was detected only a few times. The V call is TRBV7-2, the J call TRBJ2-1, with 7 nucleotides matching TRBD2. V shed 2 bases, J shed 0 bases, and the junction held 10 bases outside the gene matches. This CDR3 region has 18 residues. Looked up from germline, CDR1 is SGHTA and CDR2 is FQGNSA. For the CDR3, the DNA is TGTGCCAGCAGCTTAAATCTACTAGCGCGAAGCTCCTACAATGAGCAGTTCTTC. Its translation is CASSLNLLARSSYNEQFF.

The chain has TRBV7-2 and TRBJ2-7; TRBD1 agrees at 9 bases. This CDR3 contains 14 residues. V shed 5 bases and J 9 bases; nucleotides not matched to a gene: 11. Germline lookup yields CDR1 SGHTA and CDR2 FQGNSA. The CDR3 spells CASSEGQGRFWQYF. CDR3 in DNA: TGTGCCAGCAGCGAGGGACAGGGCCGGTTTTGGCAGTACTTC.

Here the CDR3 reads CASPPKHVTGELFF. The CDR3 DNA is TGTGCCAGCCCCCCGAAGCACGTCACCGGGGAGCTGTTTTTT. This chain uses TRBV6-5 with TRBJ2-2; D gene unclear. This CDR3 has 14 residues. The germline V gene encodes CDR1 MNHEY and CDR2 SVGAGI. The V end lost 8 bases, the J end lost 4 bases, and 14 bases lay between the germline ends.

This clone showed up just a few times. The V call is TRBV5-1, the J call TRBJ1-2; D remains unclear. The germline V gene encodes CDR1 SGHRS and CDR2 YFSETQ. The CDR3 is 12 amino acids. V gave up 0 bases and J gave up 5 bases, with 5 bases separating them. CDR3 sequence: CASSLGGYGYTF. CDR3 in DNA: TGCGCCAGCAGCTTGGGCGGGTATGGCTACACCTTC.

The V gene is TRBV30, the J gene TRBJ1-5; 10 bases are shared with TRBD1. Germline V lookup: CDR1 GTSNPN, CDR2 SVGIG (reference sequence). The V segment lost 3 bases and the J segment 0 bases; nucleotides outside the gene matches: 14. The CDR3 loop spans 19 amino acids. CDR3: CAWRRGTGTGVSSNQPQHF. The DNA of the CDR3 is TGTGCCTGGAGGAGGGGTACCGGGACAGGGGTTAGTAGCAATCAGCCCCAGCATTTT.